This TCR beta chain was sequenced during a study of blood T cell repertoires in COVID-19. Overall study context: Samples of COVID-19 (acute and convalescent) were obtained from the United States, Italy and Spain. PBMCs, B-cell-depleted T cells, or T cells were the source of the cDNA or gDNA that made up the material.

In the original analysis: Estimation of nucleated cell counts relied on the amplification of reference gene primers. The table came from immunoSEQ multiplex PCR; TCRdb's copy has only in-frame clones and leaves some out. The V and J calls and clone size are taken from that table; D and trimming were inferred from the DNA. The sample includes hundreds of thousands of clones, just over 85% of them seen just once. The CDR3 has 15 residues. CDR1 and CDR2 (germline): SGHVS, FQNEAQ. After removal of 5 bases from V and 2 bases from J, the junction contained 6 bases not matched to a gene. The receptor's source is a woman aged 25-40 years with active or convalescent COVID-19. Sequencing input: peripheral blood. This sequence joins TRBV7-8 and TRBJ2-7; 10 bases line up with TRBD2. The DNA for the CDR3 is TGTGCCAGCAGCCCGGTAGCGGGAGGAACCTACGAGCAGTACTTC. Encoded protein: CASSPVAGGTYEQYF.